The 17 T cell receptor beta chains given below trace back to one sample, sequenced in a study of T cell clusters in autoimmune cytopenias. TRB was amplified by touch-down multiplex PCR, primer pools A and B combined. TCRdb reanalyzed the multiplex PCR reads and collapses them to one entry per CDR3 protein, without DNA. Its table lists approximately 16,000 distinct CDR3 sequences. Each sample's input was 250 ng genomic DNA, 40,000 or so genome equivalents. Material for sequencing was peripheral blood. The receptors were gathered from a human donor with an autoimmune cytopenia or autoimmune hepatitis (not recorded which).

The rearrangement uses TRBV13 and TRBJ2-3; TCRdb's assignment of TRBD1 cannot be checked, as there is no DNA. The CDR3 contains 14 residues. Germline V CDR1 and CDR2: PRHDT, FYEKMQ (reference sequence). The CDR3: CASSQRTGTDTQYF.

The V and J genes are TRBV12-3 or TRBV12-4 and TRBJ2-7; as DNA is missing, the TRBD2 call by TCRdb cannot be tested. The CDR3 length is 14 residues. CDR3 sequence: CASGTSGSSYEQYF.

This clonotype is classed as medium-sized by frequency. The chain is built from TRBV29-1 and TRBJ1-2; TCRdb reports TRBD1, a call that lacks DNA to check it against. Per germline, CDR1 SQVTM and CDR2 ANQGSEA. The CDR3 covers 16 residues. This CDR3 reads CSVEIPLTGPNYGYTF.

The V and J genes are TRBV19 and TRBJ2-2; TCRdb designates TRBD2, a call that cannot be tested without DNA. Germline values: CDR1 LNHDA, CDR2 SQIVND (reference sequence). The CDR3 runs to 15 residues. CDR3: CASRTGTSGFGELFF.

This chain connects TRBV6-6 to TRBJ2-7. The CDR3 totals 16 residues. Germline lookup yields CDR1 MNHNY and CDR2 SVGAGI (reference sequence). The CDR3 protein is CASSDPLGGAPYEQYF.

V usage is TRBV12-3 or TRBV12-4 and J usage is TRBJ2-7; with no DNA, the TCRdb D assignment of TRBD1 cannot be verified. The CDR3 length is 15 residues. CDR3 residues: CASSSSRQGRSEQYF.

The chain is built from TRBV12-3 or TRBV12-4 and TRBJ1-1. There are 14 residues in the CDR3. The CDR3 sequence is CASSTNRYYGEAFF.

This clonotype is classed as medium-sized (0.01 to 0.1%) by frequency. This chain joins TRBV6-6 and TRBJ2-3; checking the TCRdb D call of TRBD2 is not possible without DNA. In germline, CDR1 is MNHNY, CDR2 SVGAGI (reference sequence). This CDR3 is 14 amino acids long. The chain's CDR3 is CASSSRWRADTQYF.

This chain connects TRBV20-1 to TRBJ1-1; TCRdb calls TRBD1, which cannot be checked without DNA. CDR3 length: 12 amino acids. The germline gives CDR1 DFQATT, CDR2 SNEGSKA (reference sequence). The CDR3 spells CSTRGYNTEAFF.

This chain connects TRBV5-4 to TRBJ2-2; with no DNA, the TCRdb D assignment of TRBD2 cannot be verified. The CDR3 contains 14 residues. CDR1 is SGHNT, CDR2 YYREEE, per germline (reference sequence). Here the CDR3 reads CASRLAENTGELFF.

J is TRBJ1-4 and V is TRBV5-1; with no DNA, the TCRdb D assignment of TRBD1 cannot be verified. Germline CDR1 and CDR2: SGHRS and YFSETQ. The CDR3 totals 15 residues. Here the CDR3 reads CASSYDSPTNEKLFF.

The V and J genes are TRBV6-6 and TRBJ2-3; TCRdb calls TRBD1, which cannot be checked without DNA. Germline CDR1 reads MNHNY; CDR2 reads SVGAGI (reference sequence). The CDR3 spans 18 residues. CDR3: CASSHQGGLATSTDTQYF.

The chain employs TRBV19 and TRBJ2-5; absent DNA, TCRdb's TRBD1 call cannot be checked. CDR3 length: 15 amino acids. Germline CDR1 LNHDA, CDR2 SQIVND (reference sequence). This CDR3 reads CASRRARDRIETQYF.

The chain combines TRBV6-4 with TRBJ1-6; TCRdb outputs TRBD1, but without DNA this stays unchecked. Germline CDR1 and CDR2: MRHNA and SNTAGT. The CDR3 spans 14 residues. The CDR3 reads CASSDRGHNSPLHF.

This clonotype is classed as medium-sized by frequency. This rearrangement joins TRBV27 to TRBJ2-1; TCRdb lists TRBD2, though no DNA is available to test this call. The CDR3 runs 13 residues. Germline CDR1 MNHEY, CDR2 SMNVEV (reference sequence). This CDR3 is CATGEGDPDEQFF.

The rearrangement links TRBV15 to TRBJ2-7; no DNA is available, so the TRBD2 call from TCRdb remains unchecked. This CDR3 comprises 14 residues. Germline lookup yields CDR1 LNHNV and CDR2 YYDKDF (reference sequence). The CDR3 spells CATSRDPREGRQYF.

This rearrangement joins TRBV6-1 to TRBJ2-3; with no DNA, the TCRdb D assignment of TRBD1 cannot be verified. The CDR3 extends over 17 amino acids. The germline V gene has CDR1 MNHNS and CDR2 SASEGT. The CDR3 sequence is CASSESAGQGHPDTQYF.